This TCR beta chain was identified in a study of post-analysis software for immune sequencing data. Study details: Multiple sclerosis in the patients followed relapsing-remitting, secondary progressive and progressive-relapsing courses.

Germline trimming cut 5 bases from V and 4 bases from J; bases unmatched to any gene: 7. This CDR3 has 15 residues. Germline assignment: CDR1 MNHEY and CDR2 SVGAGI. TCR beta libraries were prepared from cDNA with unique molecular identifiers. TCRdb analysed the PCR reads with MiXCR anew, one entry per CDR3 protein. The profile shows approximately 460,000 distinct CDR3 sequences, under 55% of them singletons. With regard to this clonotype: Its antigen is not known.

Whole-study results and caveats: Elevated frequency relative to controls characterized 4 or 5 TRBV segments in patients, TRBV5-6, TRBV5-1 and TRBV20-1 among them.

The clonotype originates from a girl aged 10 to 17 with multiple sclerosis. The J gene is TRBJ2-1, the V gene TRBV6-5; 8 nucleotides agree with TRBD2. What was sequenced was blood. For the CDR3, the DNA is TGTGCCAGCAGTGCCGGGACTAGGCGGTACAATGAGCAGTTCTTC. It specifies CASSAGTRRYNEQFF.